This T cell receptor (beta chain) was retrieved from a study of T cell responses to AZD1222 COVID-19 vaccine. Findings and caveats of the study: Baseline testing showed seropositivity in only a handful of AZD1222 recipients. Females outnumbered males among donors, who were mostly white British; clonal diversity was possibly underestimated.

Notes on this clone: The target antigen is unknown.

TCRdb keeps only in-frame clones here, not all; method: immunoSEQ multiplex PCR. The sample carries approximately 160,000 clones, around 93% recorded once. Per the germline V gene, CDR1 is MNHEY and CDR2 is SVGAGI. The trim removed 4 bases at V and 1 base at J, leaving 4 bases unmatched. The CDR3 extends over 14 amino acids. The sample consisted of peripheral blood, taken on day 0 of AZD1222 vaccination. The TCR was taken from an adult in good health. The chain employs TRBV6-5 and TRBJ2-7, with TRBD1 matching 7 bases. The DNA of the CDR3 is TGTGCCAGCAGTTCGTACAGGGGTTCCTACGAGCAGTACTTC. This gives the protein CASSSYRGSYEQYF.